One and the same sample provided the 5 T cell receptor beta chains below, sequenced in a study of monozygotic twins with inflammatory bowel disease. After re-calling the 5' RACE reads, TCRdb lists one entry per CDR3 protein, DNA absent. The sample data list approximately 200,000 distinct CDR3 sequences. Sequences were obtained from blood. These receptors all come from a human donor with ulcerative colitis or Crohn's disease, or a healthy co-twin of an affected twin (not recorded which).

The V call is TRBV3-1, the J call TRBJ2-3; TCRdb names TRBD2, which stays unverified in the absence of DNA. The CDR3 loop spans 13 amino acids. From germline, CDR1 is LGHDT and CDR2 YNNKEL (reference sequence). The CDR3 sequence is CASSQDGGTSNYF.

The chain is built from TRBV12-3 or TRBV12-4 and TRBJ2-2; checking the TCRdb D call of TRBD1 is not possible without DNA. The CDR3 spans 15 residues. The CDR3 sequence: CASFTGTLNTGELFF.

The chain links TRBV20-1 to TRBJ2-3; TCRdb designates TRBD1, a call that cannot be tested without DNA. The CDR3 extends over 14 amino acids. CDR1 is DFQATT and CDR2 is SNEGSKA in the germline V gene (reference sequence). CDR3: CSAAVGDPTDTQYF.

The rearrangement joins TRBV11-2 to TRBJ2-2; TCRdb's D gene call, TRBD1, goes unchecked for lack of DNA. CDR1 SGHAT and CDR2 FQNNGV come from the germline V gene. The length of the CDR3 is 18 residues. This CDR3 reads CASSFRTSGASNTGELFF.

The CDR3 loop is CASSLSPDTQYF. The J gene is TRBJ2-3, the V gene TRBV7-2. The CDR3 covers 12 residues. Germline V gene sequence: CDR1 SGHTA, CDR2 FQGNSA.